The next 32 T cell receptor beta chains were all read from a single sample in a study of shared clonotypes between healthy human individuals. The data were produced by immunoSEQ multiplex PCR, yet TCRdb's version contains in-frame clones alone and is incomplete. The table records about 2.3 million clones, approximately 93% of them present only once. Sample: naive CD4+ T cells from PBMCs. As for subset: CD45RA+ positively selected. These receptors originate from a man aged 18 to 35 in good health. Some clones in this sample may be carry-over from other donors' samples.

J is TRBJ2-2 and V is TRBV15; D is possibly TRBD1 or TRBD2 (5 bases each). V lost 3 bases, J lost 5 bases, and 7 bases lay in between. The CDR3 totals 13 residues. Germline V gene data show CDR1 as LNHNV and CDR2 as YYDKDF (reference sequence). The CDR3 DNA follows: TGTGCCACCAGCAGGTGGGGGACCGGGGAGCTGTTTTTT. This sequence encodes CATSRWGTGELFF. Full variable domain (outside the CDR3, taken from reference TRBV15 and TRBJ2-2): DAMVIQNPRYQVTQFGKPVTLSCSQTLNHNVMYWYQQKSSQAPKLLFHYYDKDFNNEADTPDNFQSRRPNTSFCFLDIRSPGLGDTAMYLCATSRWGTGELFFGEGSRLTVL.

The rearrangement links TRBV2 to TRBJ2-1; D gene uncertain. V was pared by 6 bases and J by 10 bases, with 10 bases between. In germline, CDR1 is SNHLY, CDR2 FYNNEI. The CDR3 loop spans 11 amino acids. The CDR3 DNA is TGTGCCAGCAGCCAGGACCGGGAGCAGTTCTTC. Residues: CASSQDREQFF.

This clone appeared once. V is TRBV19 and J is TRBJ2-1, with 10 bases lining up with TRBD2. CDR1 and CDR2 (germline): LNHDA, SQIVND (reference sequence). V lost 3 bases and J lost 6; bases outside the gene matches: 11. CDR3 length: 17 amino acids. The CDR3 nucleotides are TGTGCCAGTAGTATCCTCCAGCTAGCGGGAGTAAGCAATGAGCAGTTCTTC. Translation: CASSILQLAGVSNEQFF. The variable domain in full, completed from reference TRBV19 and TRBJ2-1, reads DGGITQSPKYLFRKEGQNVTLSCEQNLNHDAMYWYRQDPGQGLRLIYYSQIVNDFQKGDIAEGYSVSREKKESFPLTVTSAQKNPTAFYLCASSILQLAGVSNEQFFGPGTRLTVL.

The chain uses TRBV10-2 and TRBJ2-7; 9 nucleotides match TRBD2. The V segment lost 3 bases and the J segment 2 bases; nucleotides outside the gene matches: 11. Germline V gene lookup returns CDR1 WSHSY and CDR2 SAAADI. The CDR3 covers 17 residues. The CDR3 is CASSESRLAETAYEQYF. CDR3 nucleotides: TGCGCCAGCAGTGAATCTAGACTAGCGGAAACTGCCTACGAGCAGTACTTC.

The chain is built from TRBV27 and TRBJ2-3, with D possibly being TRBD1 or TRBD2 (5 bases each). The CDR3 contains 15 residues. V lost 10 bases and J lost 5, with 22 bases in between. CDR1 is MNHEY and CDR2 is SMNVEV in the germline V gene (reference sequence). This CDR3 is CATALRTPQGDTQYF. CDR3 nucleotide sequence: TGTGCCACCGCCCTTCGGACTCCGCAGGGAGATACGCAGTATTTT.

This chain uses TRBV27 with TRBJ2-5, with a weak D call TRBD1 (5 bases). Germline V gives CDR1 MNHEY, CDR2 SMNVEV (reference sequence). V lost 4 bases and J 3 bases, leaving 12 bases between the germline ends. The CDR3 consists of 14 residues. In DNA form, the CDR3 reads TGTGCCAGCAGTTGGGGCCGGGTCGAAGAGACCCAGTACTTC. This translates into CASSWGRVEETQYF.

V is TRBV7-9 and J is TRBJ1-2; TRBD1 aligns across 9 bases. Per the germline V gene, CDR1 is SEHNR and CDR2 is FQNEAQ (reference sequence). The CDR3 covers 18 residues. V was clipped by 1 base and J by 2 bases; unmatched bases: 11. The CDR3 loop is CASSLVRDRGGWNYGYTF. The CDR3 DNA is TGTGCCAGCAGCTTAGTCCGCGACAGGGGGGGATGGAACTATGGCTACACCTTC.

The J gene is TRBJ1-2, the V gene TRBV6-1; the D gene is possibly TRBD1 (5 bases). CDR1 and CDR2 (germline): MNHNS, SASEGT. V lost 6 bases and J 2 bases, leaving 10 bases between the germline ends. This CDR3 is 13 amino acids long. CDR3 coding DNA: TGTGCCAGCAGGAGGGACGGCAACTATGGCTACACCTTC. This encodes CASRRDGNYGYTF.

The J gene is TRBJ2-7, the V gene TRBV7-6; 14 bases agree with TRBD2. Germline CDR1 is SGHVS and CDR2 is FNYEAQ. The CDR3 covers 19 residues. Losses at the gene ends were 4 bases for V and 3 bases for J; bases not matched to a gene: 14. CDR3 region: CASSSSRGRLAGGLYEQYF. The CDR3 nucleotides read TGTGCCAGCAGCTCCTCCCGGGGCCGACTAGCGGGAGGGCTCTACGAGCAGTACTTC.

The chain combines TRBV6-1 with TRBJ1-1; a possible D gene is TRBD1 (5 bases). The CDR3 runs 14 residues. Germline V gene data show CDR1 as MNHNS and CDR2 as SASEGT. V was pared by 8 bases and J by 0 bases, with 13 bases between. The CDR3 coding sequence is TGTGCCAGCCCCAGGGAGTTCATGAACACTGAAGCTTTCTTT. It translates to CASPREFMNTEAFF.

The rearrangement uses TRBV2 and TRBJ2-7, with TRBD1 as a possible D gene (5 bases). Germline CDR1 is SNHLY and CDR2 is FYNNEI. This CDR3 region has 13 residues. The V and J ends lost 3 bases and 2 bases respectively, with 8 bases between them. CDR3 nucleotides: TGTGCCAGCAGTGATCTAGGGGCCTACGAGCAGTACTTC. Its protein is CASSDLGAYEQYF.

CDR3 loop: CASSLVAGPNYGYTF. The CDR3 region has the DNA TGTGCCAGCAGCTTAGTCGCAGGGCCCAACTATGGCTACACCTTC. The chain recombines TRBV7-9 with TRBJ1-2; D might be TRBD1 (5 bases). The length of the CDR3 is 15 residues. The germline V gene encodes CDR1 SEHNR and CDR2 FQNEAQ (reference sequence). V was clipped by 1 base and J by 2 bases, with 11 bases between them.

The rearrangement links TRBV4-1 to TRBJ2-3; 14 bases map to TRBD2. Looked up from germline, CDR1 is MGHRA and CDR2 is YSYEKL. The length of the CDR3 is 17 residues. V gave up 0 bases and J gave up 3 bases; unmatched junction bases: 2. The CDR3 DNA sequence: TGCGCCAGCAGCCAAGATCGACTAGCGGGGGGGACAGATACGCAGTATTTT. It specifies CASSQDRLAGGTDTQYF.

Details on this clone: Germline is not matched at one junction end, which may reflect a read error. This chain connects TRBV20-1 to TRBJ2-1; TRBD2 agrees at 7 bases. The CDR3 spans 11 residues. Per the germline V gene, CDR1 is DFQATT and CDR2 is SNEGSKA (reference sequence). The CDR3 DNA reads as TGCAGTGCTAGCGACCCCGCGGGAGCTGTCTTC. It translates to CSASDPAGAVF.

As concerns this clone: This sample includes further DNA sequences coding for the same CDR3. The genes are TRBV5-1 and TRBJ1-2; 7 nucleotides align to TRBD1. The J segment lost 4 bases and the V segment lost 0 bases, leaving 3 bases of the junction unmatched. Germline assignment: CDR1 SGHRS and CDR2 YFSETQ. The CDR3 has 14 residues. This chain's CDR3 is CASSLEGARYGYTF. In DNA form, the CDR3 reads TGCGCCAGCAGCTTGGAGGGGGCGCGCTATGGCTACACCTTC.

The rearrangement uses TRBV28 and TRBJ1-4; D remains ambiguous. Trimming took 4 bases from V and 0 from J, leaving 12 bases between them. There are 16 residues in the CDR3. Germline V CDR1 and CDR2: MDHEN, SYDVKM. CDR3 residues: CASSSPPSATNEKLFF. The DNA of the CDR3 is TGTGCCAGCAGTTCCCCCCCCAGTGCAACTAATGAAAAACTGTTTTTT.

The chain is built from TRBV7-2 and TRBJ1-2; 8 bases agree with TRBD1. This CDR3 spans 14 amino acids. Germline V gene sequence: CDR1 SGHTA, CDR2 FQGNSA. The junction had 5 bases not matched to a gene; V was cut back by 4 bases and J by 4 bases. The CDR3 here is CASSYYRGAYGYTF. As DNA, the CDR3 is TGTGCCAGCAGCTACTACAGGGGGGCCTATGGCTACACCTTC.

The chain has TRBV6-1 and TRBJ2-1; 7 bases map to TRBD2. CDR3 size: 15 residues. With V trimmed by 0 bases and J by 4 bases, 3 bases remained unmatched. In germline, CDR1 is MNHNS, CDR2 SASEGT. The CDR3 DNA sequence: TGTGCCAGCAGTGAAGCGGGAGGGCCGTACAATGAGCAGTTCTTC. Its translation is CASSEAGGPYNEQFF.

The chain joins TRBV30 to TRBJ2-5; D is possibly TRBD1 (6 bases). Germline V gives CDR1 GTSNPN, CDR2 SVGIG (reference sequence). The ends were cut back, 0 bases at V and 5 bases at J, with 16 bases in the middle. CDR3 length: 15 residues. The CDR3 loop is CAWSVVWGPWETQYF. The DNA of the CDR3 is TGTGCCTGGAGTGTAGTCTGGGGGCCATGGGAGACCCAGTACTTC. Full variable domain (missing parts from reference TRBV30 and TRBJ2-5): SQTIHQWPATLVQPVGSPLSLECTVEGTSNPNLYWYRQAAGRGLQLLFYSVGIGQISSEVPQNLSASRPQDRQFILSSKKLLLSDSGFYLCAWSVVWGPWETQYFGPGTRLLVL.

The V call is TRBV9, the J call TRBJ2-7; tentative D call: TRBD1 (5 bases). The CDR3 totals 15 residues. Germline-derived CDR1 and CDR2 are SGDLS and YYNGEE. The ends were cut back, 0 bases at V and 2 bases at J, with 12 bases in the middle. The CDR3 region is CASSVGATVTYEQYF. The CDR3 DNA sequence: TGTGCCAGCAGCGTAGGGGCGACAGTAACCTACGAGCAGTACTTC.

The CDR3 DNA is TGTGCCAGCTCACCAACCGGACCCGACACTGAAGCTTTCTTT. It codes for CASSPTGPDTEAFF. The chain is built from TRBV18 and TRBJ1-1; D gene unclear. This CDR3 contains 14 residues. Trimming took 2 bases from V and 3 from J, leaving 10 bases between them. The germline CDR1 and CDR2 sequences are KGHSH and LQKENI.

This rearrangement joins TRBV25-1 to TRBJ2-3, with 8 bases that match TRBD1. Trimming cost V 5 bases and J 5 bases; bases outside gene matches: 9. This CDR3 has 15 residues. CDR1 and CDR2 from the germline V gene are MGHDK and SYGVNS. The DNA for the CDR3 is TGTGCCAGCAGTCCGTTGACAGGGGCGGGAGATACGCAGTATTTT. This encodes CASSPLTGAGDTQYF.

This sequence joins TRBV10-2 and TRBJ1-6, with D possibly TRBD1 on 6 matching bases. The CDR3 loop spans 13 amino acids. Germline loops: CDR1 WSHSY, CDR2 SAAADI. Trimming pared 6 bases from V and 10 bases from J, leaving 13 bases between. The CDR3 DNA reads as TGCGCCAGCAGCCGACAGGAACGCTCACCCCTCCACTTT. As protein: CASSRQERSPLHF.

This clone occurred once. The rearrangement links TRBV5-4 to TRBJ2-5; either TRBD1 or TRBD2 may fit D (6 bases each). The germline V gene has CDR1 SGHNT and CDR2 YYREEE (reference sequence). CDR3 length: 15 amino acids. V gave up 4 bases and J gave up 4 bases, with 17 bases separating them. The chain's CDR3 is CASSPRAEGGETQYF. In DNA, the CDR3 is TGTGCCAGCAGCCCTCGGGCGGAGGGGGGAGAGACCCAGTACTTC.

The chain has TRBV12-5 and TRBJ2-2; 9 bases agree with TRBD2. CDR3 size: 15 residues. CDR1 is LGHNT, CDR2 FRNRAP, per germline. The ends lost 3 bases at V and 6 bases at J; junction bases unmatched: 5. CDR3: CASGFGREGSGELFF. The CDR3 DNA reads TGTGCTAGTGGTTTTGGGCGGGAGGGCTCCGGGGAGCTGTTTTTT.

This clone was found once. The chain combines TRBV27 with TRBJ2-2; D possibly matches TRBD1 or TRBD2 (5 bases each). Trimming removed 6 bases from V and 3 bases from J, with 14 bases in between. Germline CDR1 is MNHEY and CDR2 is SMNVEV (reference sequence). The CDR3 consists of 15 residues. The DNA for the CDR3 is TGTGCCAGCAGCTATTCCGGGACCTACACCGGGGAGCTGTTTTTT. Translated: CASSYSGTYTGELFF.

The chain uses TRBV19 and TRBJ2-1; TRBD1 agrees at 7 bases. Losses at the gene ends were 7 bases for V and 0 bases for J; bases not matched to a gene: 9. Germline loops: CDR1 LNHDA, CDR2 SQIVND (reference sequence). The CDR3 covers 16 residues. CDR3 loop: CASNLGTVRSYNEQFF. The CDR3 nucleotides are TGTGCCAGTAACCTTGGGACAGTCCGCTCCTACAATGAGCAGTTCTTC.

V is TRBV4-2 and J is TRBJ2-1; 13 bases are shared with TRBD2. CDR3 length: 15 residues. Trimming took 1 base from V and 8 from J; bases not matched to a gene: 2. Germline V gene sequence: CDR1 LGHNA, CDR2 YNFKEQ. Written as DNA, the CDR3 is TGTGCCAGCAGCCAAGGGACTAGCGGGGGCGATGAGCAGTTCTTC. Translated: CASSQGTSGGDEQFF.

The chain carries TRBV28 and TRBJ1-2; 7 nucleotides align to TRBD1. This CDR3 region has 13 residues. The ends lost 2 bases at V and 8 bases at J; junction bases unmatched: 5. CDR1 MDHEN and CDR2 SYDVKM come from the germline V gene. DNA for the CDR3: TGTGCCAGCAGTTTAGAGGGGGCGGAGGGCTACACCTTC. Amino acid sequence: CASSLEGAEGYTF.

The gene calls are TRBV6-5 and TRBJ2-3, with 7 bases matching TRBD2. V dropped 0 bases and J dropped 5; count of bases not matched to a gene: 5. The CDR3 is 15 residues long. Germline V gene data show CDR1 as MNHEY and CDR2 as SVGAGI. This chain's CDR3 is CASSYSAGAQDTQYF. CDR3 in DNA: TGTGCCAGCAGTTACTCGGCGGGAGCTCAAGATACGCAGTATTTT.

V is TRBV28 and J is TRBJ1-1; D might be TRBD1 (5 bases). Germline loops: CDR1 MDHEN, CDR2 SYDVKM. The CDR3 is 16 amino acids. The germline V and J ends were trimmed by 1 base and 5 bases, with 17 bases remaining between them. Written as DNA, the CDR3 is TGTGCCAGCAGTTTATTACTAACCTTGGGGGGAACTGAAGCTTTCTTT. Translated, it gives CASSLLLTLGGTEAFF.

This rearrangement joins TRBV10-3 to TRBJ2-3; D is perhaps TRBD2 (5 bases). Germline V gives CDR1 ENHRY, CDR2 SYGVKD. This CDR3 spans 14 amino acids. Deletions cut 4 bases from V and 8 bases from J, with 16 bases between. The CDR3 spells CAISGSVVVATQYF. CDR3 nucleotides: TGTGCCATCAGTGGTAGCGTTGTGGTAGCTACGCAGTATTTT.